These 3 T cell receptor beta chains came from one sample sequenced in a study of T cell responses to AZD1222 COVID-19 vaccine. Libraries were prepared by immunoSEQ multiplex PCR; TCRdb keeps only in-frame clonotypes and omits some of them. The data show 160,000 or so clones, 85% to 90% seen once. Sequences were derived from peripheral blood, sampled on day 0 of AZD1222 vaccination. The receptors were sampled from an adult in good health.

The genes are TRBV13 and TRBJ2-7; a possible D gene is TRBD2 (6 bases). The germline CDR1 and CDR2 sequences are PRHDT and FYEKMQ (reference sequence). V lost 4 bases and J 0 bases, leaving 10 bases between the germline ends. The CDR3 extends over 14 amino acids. CDR3 protein: CASSSPGLSYEQYF. DNA for the CDR3: TGTGCCAGCAGCTCTCCGGGACTCTCCTACGAGCAGTACTTC. Variable domain in full (rest from reference TRBV13 and TRBJ2-7): AAGVIQSPRHLIKEKRETATLKCYPIPRHDTVYWYQQGPGQDPQFLISFYEKMQSDKGSIPDRFSAQQFSDYHSELNMSSLELGDSALYFCASSSPGLSYEQYFGPGTRLTVT.

This chain links TRBV14 with TRBJ2-1, with TRBD2 matching over 10 bases. The V and J ends lost 2 bases and 9 bases, in that order; junction bases with no gene match: 7. Per the germline V gene, CDR1 is SGHDN and CDR2 is FVKESK. CDR3 length: 15 residues. CDR3 sequence (DNA): TGTGCCAGCAGCCAACCGGGACTAGCGAACGGTGAGCAGTTCTTC. It translates to CASSQPGLANGEQFF.

The chain is built from TRBV19 and TRBJ1-5, with D unresolved. Trimming removed 2 bases from V and 2 bases from J, with 13 bases in between. This CDR3 has 16 residues. The germline V gene encodes CDR1 LNHDA and CDR2 SQIVND (reference sequence). The CDR3: CASSIRARAGNQPQHF. In nucleotides, the CDR3 is TGTGCCAGTAGTATAAGGGCTCGGGCAGGCAATCAGCCCCAGCATTTT.